This TCR beta chain derives from a study of CD8 T cells in ankylosing spondylitis. Study results and caveats: In ankylosing spondylitis blood, a motif of seven to nine highly homologous TCR beta variants appeared characteristic.

This clonotype came up many times. Its antigen is unknown. The CDR3 is made up of 14 amino acids. Trimming shortened V by 0 bases and J by 4 bases, and 7 bases separated the two germline ends. Germline V CDR1 and CDR2: LNHNV, YYDKDF (reference sequence). TCRdb re-called the 5' RACE reads with MiXCR, one entry per CDR3 protein. There are 750,000 to 850,000 distinct CDR3 sequences in the sample; roughly 12% occur only once, and approximately 0.51% lies in the top ten. Sequencing was carried out using blood, either unsorted or a sorted T cell fraction (not recorded which). The rearrangement joins TRBV15 to TRBJ1-5; no firm D call. The TCR comes from a male donor with ankylosing spondylitis. The CDR3 protein is CATSREYQNQPQHF. CDR3 in DNA: TGTGCCACCAGCAGAGAATACCAAAATCAGCCCCAGCATTTT.